Sequencing of this T cell receptor (beta chain) was carried out in a study of STAT5B mutations in CD4+ large granular lymphocyte leukemia. Profiling relied on immunoSEQ multiplex PCR, and the TCRdb table lists in-frame clones only, not all of them. The sample lists roughly 48,000 clones, about 70% occurring once. The CDR3 extends over 15 amino acids. V was shortened by 0 bases and J by 6 bases, with 13 bases between the two germline ends. In germline, CDR1 is SGHRS, CDR2 YFSETQ. The TCR sequence derives from a human donor in good health. Source material: CD4+ T cells from blood buffy coats. The rearrangement uses TRBV5-1 and TRBJ1-3, with D perhaps matching TRBD1 (5 bases). Here the CDR3 DNA reads TGCGCCAGCAGCTTGGCAGGGCAGCAGCAAAACACCATATATTTT. As protein: CASSLAGQQQNTIYF.